These 21 T cell receptor beta chains came from one sample sequenced in a study of T cell changes during pregnancy in multiple sclerosis (dated by TCRdb to the late 2010s). The library relied on the immunoSEQ multiplex PCR assay. The source is immuneACCESS, and TCRdb retained only in-frame sequences with V and J called. Part of the clones is not carried over; for the studies checked, unresolved V genes explain less than half of this, and the remainder is unexplained. The sample table holds tens of thousands of clones, of which around 93% were seen once. The ten largest clones add up to 0.6% to 0.7% of the sample. Material: CD4+ T cells from peripheral blood mononuclear cells, obtained after pregnancy. These receptors all stem from a female donor with multiple sclerosis, enrolled in a pregnancy study.

The rearrangement joins TRBV11-2 to TRBJ2-2; the D gene is possibly TRBD1 (6 bases). V was trimmed by 5 bases and J by 5 bases, leaving 9 bases between them. The germline CDR1 and CDR2 sequences are SGHAT and FQNNGV. The CDR3 totals 13 residues. CDR3 amino acids: CASSRTVTGELFF. CDR3 bases: TGTGCCAGCAGCCGGACAGTAACCGGGGAGCTGTTTTTT.

The rearrangement links TRBV9 to TRBJ1-4, with TRBD1 identical over 10 bases. The V gene end was trimmed by 3 bases and the J gene end by 7 bases; junction bases not matched to a gene: 6. In germline, CDR1 is SGDLS, CDR2 YYNGEE. The CDR3 loop spans 15 amino acids. The CDR3 here is CASSEGQGGGEKLFF. CDR3 bases: TGTGCCAGCAGCGAAGGACAGGGGGGCGGTGAAAAACTGTTTTTT. Complete variable domain (other parts from reference TRBV9 and TRBJ1-4): DSGVTQTPKHLITATGQRVTLRCSPRSGDLSVYWYQQSLDQGLQFLIQYYNGEERAKGNILERFSAQQFPDLHSELNLSSLELGDSALYFCASSEGQGGGEKLFFGSGTQLSVL.

This sequence joins TRBV10-2 and TRBJ2-3; D perhaps matches TRBD2 (7 bases). Germline V gene sequence: CDR1 WSHSY, CDR2 SAAADI. The CDR3 is 15 residues long. Deletions cut 8 bases from V and 6 bases from J, with 21 bases between. CDR3 sequence (DNA): TGCGCCAGCTCTAAGGGAGGGGGGCTTCGCGATACGCAGTATTTT. It translates to CASSKGGGLRDTQYF.

V is TRBV6-1 and J is TRBJ1-3; weak D call: TRBD1 (6 bases). Trimming removed 6 bases from V and 4 bases from J, with 13 bases in between. The CDR3 extends over 14 amino acids. Germline CDR1 reads MNHNS; CDR2 reads SASEGT. Here the CDR3 reads CASRAGGQGNTIYF. In DNA form, the CDR3 reads TGTGCCAGCAGGGCGGGGGGGCAAGGAAACACCATATATTTT.

The V gene is TRBV4-1, the J gene TRBJ1-2; D may be TRBD1 (6 bases). Trimming removed 4 bases from V and 3 bases from J, with 12 bases in between. Germline V gene sequence: CDR1 MGHRA, CDR2 YSYEKL. The CDR3 extends over 14 amino acids. The chain's CDR3 is CASSLRQDDYGYTF. DNA for the CDR3: TGCGCCAGCAGCCTTCGACAGGACGACTATGGCTACACCTTC.

Only one count was recorded for this clone. The chain has TRBV19 and TRBJ1-2; D not certain. The CDR3 is made up of 12 amino acids. V was shortened by 5 bases and J by 13 bases, with 17 bases between the two germline ends. The germline V gene encodes CDR1 LNHDA and CDR2 SQIVND (reference sequence). CDR3 sequence reads: CASSRSHVQITF. In DNA form, the CDR3 reads TGTGCCAGTAGTCGATCCCATGTGCAGATCACCTTC.

V usage is TRBV9 and J usage is TRBJ1-6; 9 bases fit TRBD1. The CDR3 runs 14 residues. Germline CDR1 SGDLS, CDR2 YYNGEE. The V gene end was trimmed by 7 bases and the J gene end by 8 bases; junction bases not matched to a gene: 7. The CDR3 DNA reads as TGTGCCAGCGGGGGAACAGGGGGCGATTCACCCCTCCACTTT. It yields the protein CASGGTGGDSPLHF.

This rearrangement joins TRBV5-1 to TRBJ1-5; D is ambiguous. This CDR3 comprises 16 residues. V dropped 4 bases and J dropped 7 bases, with 21 bases sitting between them. Germline CDR1 reads SGHRS; CDR2 reads YFSETQ. This chain's CDR3 is CASSERGVQSGQPQHF. The CDR3 DNA is TGCGCCAGCAGCGAGCGCGGGGTCCAGAGCGGCCAGCCCCAGCATTTT.

The V call is TRBV11-2, the J call TRBJ1-6; D ambiguous. The CDR3 covers 13 residues. V lost 0 bases and J 10 bases, leaving 7 bases between the germline ends. CDR1 and CDR2 (germline): SGHAT, FQNNGV. CDR3 DNA sequence: TGTGCCAGCAGCTTAGAGACAATCTCACCCCTCCACTTT. Translated: CASSLETISPLHF. The variable domain in full, with the rest retrieved from reference TRBV11-2 and TRBJ1-6, is EAGVAQSPRYKIIEKRQSVAFWCNPISGHATLYWYQQILGQGPKLLIQFQNNGVVDDSQLPKDRFSAERLKGVDSTLKIQPAKLEDSAVYLCASSLETISPLHFGNGTRLTVT.

The chain joins TRBV29-1 to TRBJ2-5, with D uncertain. Germline V gene sequence: CDR1 SQVTM, CDR2 ANQGSEA. Trimming stripped 3 bases from V and 1 base from J, with 6 bases between. The CDR3 sequence is 12 residues long. Written as DNA, the CDR3 is TGCAGCGTTGAGGGCGTCCAAGAGACCCAGTACTTC. Amino acids: CSVEGVQETQYF.

The chain uses TRBV15 and TRBJ1-6, with TRBD1 as a possible D gene (5 bases). The CDR3 consists of 13 residues. The V gene lost 0 bases and the J gene lost 13 bases, with 10 bases spanning the gap. Looked up from germline, CDR1 is LNHNV and CDR2 is YYDKDF (reference sequence). This CDR3 is CATSRDDRWPLHF. The CDR3 DNA follows: TGTGCCACCAGCAGAGATGACAGATGGCCCCTCCACTTT.

The V call is TRBV5-6, the J call TRBJ2-5; 7 positions agree with TRBD1. Trimming at V came to 6 bases and at J to 1 base, leaving 12 bases not matched to a gene. CDR1 is SGHDT, CDR2 YYEEEE, per germline. The CDR3 covers 16 residues. The DNA for the CDR3 is TGTGCCAGCACCCTATCGCCGACAGGGCGCCAAGAGACCCAGTACTTC. It yields the protein CASTLSPTGRQETQYF.

The chain links TRBV10-1 to TRBJ1-1; 7 bases align to TRBD1. Germline trimming cut 1 base from V and 1 base from J; bases unmatched to any gene: 3. The germline V gene encodes CDR1 WNHNN and CDR2 SYGVQD (reference sequence). The CDR3 runs to 15 residues. CDR3 bases: TGCGCCAGCAGTGAGTTGGGACAGACGAACACTGAAGCTTTCTTT. Amino acids: CASSELGQTNTEAFF.

The genes are TRBV7-3 and TRBJ1-6; D is perhaps TRBD1 (5 bases). Germline V gene lookup returns CDR1 SGHTA and CDR2 FQGTGA. The ends were cut back, 4 bases at V and 1 base at J, with 11 bases in the middle. The CDR3 is 16 amino acids. The CDR3 DNA sequence: TGTGCCAGCAGCTCGCAGGGTATGTCCTATAATTCACCCCTCCACTTT. Protein: CASSSQGMSYNSPLHF.

This chain connects TRBV7-9 to TRBJ2-5, with TRBD1 identical over 11 bases. Germline loops: CDR1 SEHNR, CDR2 FQNEAQ (reference sequence). CDR3 size: 16 residues. The J segment lost 5 bases and the V segment lost 5 bases, leaving 10 bases of the junction unmatched. CDR3 sequence reads: CASSPGQGAQRETQYF. Here the CDR3 DNA reads TGTGCCAGCAGCCCAGGACAGGGGGCGCAAAGGGAGACCCAGTACTTC.

The chain has TRBV27 and TRBJ2-7; D is possibly TRBD1 (6 bases). CDR1 and CDR2 (germline): MNHEY, SMNVEV (reference sequence). Trimming cost V 8 bases and J 0 bases, with 8 bases left between them. The CDR3 loop spans 12 amino acids. CDR3 nucleotides: TGTGCCAGCCACAGGGACTCCTACGAGCAGTACTTC. Translation: CASHRDSYEQYF.

The CDR3 spells CASSLYGLAGGRETQYF. In DNA, the CDR3 is TGTGCCAGCAGCTTATACGGACTAGCGGGGGGGCGAGAGACCCAGTACTTC. The V gene is TRBV7-3, the J gene TRBJ2-5; 15 positions agree with TRBD2. With V trimmed by 2 bases and J by 4 bases, 5 bases remained unmatched. CDR1 is SGHTA, CDR2 FQGTGA, per germline. The CDR3 extends over 17 amino acids.

The V and J genes are TRBV6-1 and TRBJ1-2; 9 bases line up with TRBD1. The CDR3 is 13 residues long. The V gene's germline CDR1 is MNHNS and CDR2 SASEGT. Trimming removed 8 bases from V and 8 bases from J; junction bases left unmatched: 9. The DNA of the CDR3 is TGTGCCAGCCTCTCGGACAGGGGACGCGGCTACACCTTC. This translates into CASLSDRGRGYTF.

The count of this clone is one. The rearrangement joins TRBV5-1 to TRBJ2-2; 9 nucleotides match TRBD1. Germline assignment: CDR1 SGHRS and CDR2 YFSETQ. The CDR3 spans 15 residues. V shed 4 bases, J shed 5 bases, and the junction held 6 bases outside the gene matches. This CDR3 reads CASSIQGAWTGELFF. The CDR3 DNA is TGCGCCAGCAGCATACAGGGGGCTTGGACCGGGGAGCTGTTTTTT.

The chain carries TRBV27 and TRBJ2-5, with 13 bases lining up with TRBD2. This CDR3 spans 16 amino acids. Germline trimming cut 4 bases from V and 5 bases from J; bases unmatched to any gene: 7. Germline lookup yields CDR1 MNHEY and CDR2 SMNVEV (reference sequence). This chain's CDR3 is CASSSKLAGGPETQYF. CDR3 DNA: TGTGCCAGCAGTTCGAAACTAGCGGGGGGGCCGGAGACCCAGTACTTC.

The chain carries TRBV13 and TRBJ2-3, with TRBD2 identical over 10 bases. From germline, CDR1 is PRHDT and CDR2 FYEKMQ (reference sequence). CDR3 length equals 15 residues. The J segment lost 7 bases and the V segment lost 5 bases, leaving 9 bases of the junction unmatched. The CDR3 loop reads CASSRSSGGGNTQYF. The CDR3 bases are TGTGCCAGCAGCCGGTCTAGCGGGGGTGGAAATACGCAGTATTTT.